What follows describes a single T cell receptor gamma chain. This clone is assessed as medium-sized (0.01 to 0.1%). The antigen it binds to is not known. No base qualities exist here, and no much larger clone lies one base off it. Trimmed from V: 8 bases; trimmed from J: 3 bases; junction bases lacking a gene match: 11. The CDR3 starts with the cysteine, ends with the phenylalanine, and has 14 residues. This entry keeps only the CDR3 DNA: 42 bases, framed from base 1. The record originates from a study of human gamma delta and Vdelta1 T cells (dated by TCRdb to between 2017 and 2018). Notes on the research overall: The study examined Delta One T cells, which are Vd1+ gamma-delta T cells, as cytotoxic effectors against acute myeloid leukemia.

The library came from PCR. This sample was sequenced with an Illumina MiSeq. TCRdb reprocessed the public data with the CATT caller; entries with the same nucleotide sequence were combined afterwards. The sample table shows thousands of gamma-chain clones, and around 33% are seen once. Clones ranked in the top ten supply less than 3.5% of the sample. The paper's findings and limits, for the study overall: According to the report, Delta One T cells were polyclonal and showed broad cytotoxic targeting of acute myeloid leukemia.

The sequenced sample was Vdelta1 gamma-delta T cells from blood grown in culture (DOT cells). The cell subset or site label for this specimen denotes: Delta One T cells, in vitro expanded/differentiated Vd1+ gamma-delta T cells. The sequence was collected from a human donor in good health. The chain is encoded by TRGV10 joined to TRGJ1 or TRGJ2. TRGV10 falls under the ORF class, with uncertain function. The DNA sequence follows: TGTGCTGCGTGGGATTATAGGGTTTATTATAAGAAACTCTTT. This gives the protein CAAWDYRVYYKKLF.